Listed below are T cell receptor beta chains from one sample, sequenced in a study of shared clonotypes between healthy human individuals. Clones were sequenced by immunoSEQ multiplex PCR, and TCRdb holds only the in-frame ones, with some missing. The top ten clones hold 1% to 1.5% of a sample with some 1.4 million clones, 96% of them seen once. Sequencing was performed on naive CD4+ T cells sorted from blood. The receptors shown here come from a man in his thirties or forties in good health. The CDR3 runs from the conserved cysteine through the conserved F or W. Fields, in order: J gene, D gene, V gene, clone size, CDR3 DNA, CDR3 protein. D genes are given only for firm matches. Clone size, where shown, is once, few, many, or a class for clones that have expanded.

j_gene: TRBJ1-1; d_gene: NA; v_gene: TRBV9; abundance: NA; CDR3nt: TGTGCCAGCACTCCGACCGGGCAGAACACTGAAGCTTTCTTT; CDR3aa: CASTPTGQNTEAFF
j_gene: TRBJ2-5; d_gene: NA; v_gene: TRBV7-2; abundance: NA; CDR3nt: TGTGCCAGCAGCTTTACAAGGGCGACGGAGACCCAGTACTTC; CDR3aa: CASSFTRATETQYF
j_gene: TRBJ1-5; d_gene: NA; v_gene: TRBV28; abundance: NA; CDR3nt: TGTGCCAGCAGTCACAGGAGCGGTCAGCCCCAGCATTTT; CDR3aa: CASSHRSGQPQHF
j_gene: TRBJ1-1; d_gene: NA; v_gene: TRBV10-3; abundance: NA; CDR3nt: TGTGCCATCAGATTCAGGGGAGCGGACGCTGAAGCTTTCTTT; CDR3aa: CAIRFRGADAEAFF
j_gene: TRBJ2-7; d_gene: NA; v_gene: TRBV5-6; abundance: NA; CDR3nt: TGTGCCAGCAGCTTGAGCTTGAGGCCCTACGAGCAGTACTTC; CDR3aa: CASSLSLRPYEQYF
j_gene: TRBJ2-3; d_gene: TRBD2; v_gene: TRBV28; abundance: NA; CDR3nt: TGTGCCAGCTTTTCTAGCGGGAGGGGATACACAGATACGCAGTATTTT; CDR3aa: CASFSSGRGYTDTQYF
j_gene: TRBJ2-5; d_gene: NA; v_gene: TRBV28; abundance: NA; CDR3nt: TGTGCCAGCAGCCAGAGGGGGGCCGCACAAGAGACCCAGTACTTC; CDR3aa: CASSQRGAAQETQYF
j_gene: TRBJ2-1; d_gene: TRBD2; v_gene: TRBV6-5; abundance: NA; CDR3nt: TGTGCCAGCAGGCGTCTAGCGGGAGGGGGGCATGAGCAGTTCTTC; CDR3aa: CASRRLAGGGHEQFF
j_gene: TRBJ2-7; d_gene: NA; v_gene: TRBV29-1; abundance: once; CDR3nt: TGCAGCGTTGGCCCCACCACGGGCTCCTACGAGCAGTACTTC; CDR3aa: CSVGPTTGSYEQYF
j_gene: TRBJ1-1; d_gene: TRBD1; v_gene: TRBV11-2; abundance: NA; CDR3nt: TGTGCCAGCAGCTTAGTAGGAGAAAGACAGGGGGCGAGGTCTGAAGCTTTCTTT; CDR3aa: CASSLVGERQGARSEAFF
j_gene: TRBJ2-7; d_gene: NA; v_gene: TRBV5-5; abundance: NA; CDR3nt: TGTGCCAGCAGCCCCACCGGGAAACCAGAACGGAAGCAGTACTTC; CDR3aa: CASSPTGKPERKQYF